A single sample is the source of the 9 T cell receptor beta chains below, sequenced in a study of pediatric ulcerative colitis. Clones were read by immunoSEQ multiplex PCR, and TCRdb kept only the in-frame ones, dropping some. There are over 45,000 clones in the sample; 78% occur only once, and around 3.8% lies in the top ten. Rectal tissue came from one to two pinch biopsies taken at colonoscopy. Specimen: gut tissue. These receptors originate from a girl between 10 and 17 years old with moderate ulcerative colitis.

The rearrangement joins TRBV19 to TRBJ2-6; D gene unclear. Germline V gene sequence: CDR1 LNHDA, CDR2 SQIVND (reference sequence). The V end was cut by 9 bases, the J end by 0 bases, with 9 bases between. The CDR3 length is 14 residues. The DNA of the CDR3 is TGTGCCAGCATCGCTAGCTCTGGGGCCAACGTCCTGACTTTC. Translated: CASIASSGANVLTF.

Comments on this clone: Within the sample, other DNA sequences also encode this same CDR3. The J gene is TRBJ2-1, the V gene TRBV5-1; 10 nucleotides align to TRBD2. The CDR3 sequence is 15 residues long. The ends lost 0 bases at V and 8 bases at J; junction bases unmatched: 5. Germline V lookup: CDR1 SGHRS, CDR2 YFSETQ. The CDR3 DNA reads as TGCGCCAGCAGCTTGGTTTCTAGCGGGAGTGATGAGCAGTTCTTC. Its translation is CASSLVSSGSDEQFF.

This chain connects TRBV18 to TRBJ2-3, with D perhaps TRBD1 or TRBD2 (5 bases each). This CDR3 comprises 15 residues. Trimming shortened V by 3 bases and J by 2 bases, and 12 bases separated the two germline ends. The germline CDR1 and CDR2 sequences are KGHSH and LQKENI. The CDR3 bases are TGTGCCAGCTCACCTCCGGGACGGTCCACAGATACGCAGTATTTT. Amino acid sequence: CASSPPGRSTDTQYF.

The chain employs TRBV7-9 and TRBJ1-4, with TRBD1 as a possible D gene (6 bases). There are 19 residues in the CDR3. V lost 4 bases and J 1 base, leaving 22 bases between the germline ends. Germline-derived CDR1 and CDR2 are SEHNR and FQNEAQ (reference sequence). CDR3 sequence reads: CASSSSVSGERGTNEKLFF. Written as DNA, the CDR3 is TGTGCCAGCAGCTCATCTGTGTCAGGGGAGAGGGGAACTAATGAAAAACTGTTTTTT.

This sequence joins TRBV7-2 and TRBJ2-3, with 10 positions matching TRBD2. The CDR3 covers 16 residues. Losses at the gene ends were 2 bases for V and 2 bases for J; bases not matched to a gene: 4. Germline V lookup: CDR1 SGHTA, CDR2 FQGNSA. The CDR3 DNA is TGTGCCAGCAGCTTAAGCGGGGGGGCCCCCACAGATACGCAGTATTTT. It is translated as CASSLSGGAPTDTQYF.

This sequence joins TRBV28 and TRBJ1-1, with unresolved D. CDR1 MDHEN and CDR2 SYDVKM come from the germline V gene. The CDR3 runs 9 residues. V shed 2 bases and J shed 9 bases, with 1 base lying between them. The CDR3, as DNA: TGTGCCAGCAGTTTAAAAGCTTTCTTT. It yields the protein CASSLKAFF.

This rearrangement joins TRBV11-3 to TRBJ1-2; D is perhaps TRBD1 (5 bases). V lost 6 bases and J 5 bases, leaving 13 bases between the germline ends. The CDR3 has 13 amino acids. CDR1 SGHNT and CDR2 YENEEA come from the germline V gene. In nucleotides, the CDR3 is TGTGCCAGCAGAATGACAGCGATGTATGGCTACACCTTC. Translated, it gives CASRMTAMYGYTF.

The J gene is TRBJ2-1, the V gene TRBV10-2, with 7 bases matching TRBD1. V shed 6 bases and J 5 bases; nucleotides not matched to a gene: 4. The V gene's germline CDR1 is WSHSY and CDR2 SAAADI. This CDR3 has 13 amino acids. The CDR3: CASRTGMDNEQFF. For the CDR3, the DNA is TGCGCCAGCAGGACAGGGATGGACAATGAGCAGTTCTTC.

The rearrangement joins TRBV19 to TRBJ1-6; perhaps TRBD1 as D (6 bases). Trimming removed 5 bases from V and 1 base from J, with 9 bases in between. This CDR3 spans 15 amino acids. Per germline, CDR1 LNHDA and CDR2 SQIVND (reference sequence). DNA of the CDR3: TGTGCCAGTAGTGATGGGACATCCTATAATTCACCCCTCCACTTT. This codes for CASSDGTSYNSPLHF. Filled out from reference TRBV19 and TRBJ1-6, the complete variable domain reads DGGITQSPKYLFRKEGQNVTLSCEQNLNHDAMYWYRQDPGQGLRLIYYSQIVNDFQKGDIAEGYSVSREKKESFPLTVTSAQKNPTAFYLCASSDGTSYNSPLHFGNGTRLTVT.